The present entry profiles one T cell receptor (beta chain) with its context. The record originates from a study of blood T cell repertoires in COVID-19. This CDR3 has 15 residues. J was trimmed by 2 bases and V by 5 bases; bases with no gene match: 4. Germline V gene lookup returns CDR1 SGHTA and CDR2 FQGTGA. The table came from immunoSEQ multiplex PCR; TCRdb's copy has only in-frame clones and leaves some out. This sample has some 83,000 clones, with approximately 80% found just once. This TCR was recovered from a man in his forties or fifties with acute or convalescent COVID-19. The V gene is TRBV7-3, the J gene TRBJ2-7; 12 positions match TRBD1. The sample taken for sequencing was peripheral blood. CDR3 sequence: CASSPGTGGPYEQYF. CDR3 DNA: TGTGCCAGCAGCCCCGGGACAGGGGGCCCCTACGAGCAGTACTTC.